The 5 T cell receptor beta chains given below trace back to one sample, sequenced in a study of PD-L1 blockade in urothelial cancer. Generated by immunoSEQ multiplex PCR, the TCRdb table keeps only in-frame clones and is missing some. The sample yields over 65,000 clones, 80% to 85% seen once. This material consisted of PBMCs, taken around atezolizumab (anti-PD-L1) treatment. These receptors were taken from a man between 65 and 80 years old with urothelial cancer.

The chain is built from TRBV5-6 and TRBJ2-1; 10 positions match TRBD1. With 4 bases clipped from V and 8 bases from J, the junction kept 3 bases outside the gene matches. Per the germline V gene, CDR1 is SGHDT and CDR2 is YYEEEE. The CDR3 extends over 13 amino acids. CDR3 amino acids: CASSRQGAYEQFF. CDR3 DNA: TGTGCCAGCAGCAGACAGGGGGCGTATGAGCAGTTCTTC.

J is TRBJ1-5 and V is TRBV30; D gene unclear. The CDR3 spans 12 residues. Germline values: CDR1 GTSNPN, CDR2 SVGIG (reference sequence). V was trimmed by 5 bases and J by 4 bases, leaving 9 bases between them. This chain's CDR3 is CAWDTQNQPQHF. The CDR3 DNA follows: TGTGCCTGGGACACCCAAAATCAGCCCCAGCATTTT.

The chain employs TRBV4-1 and TRBJ1-1, with D unresolved. Trimming shortened V by 1 base and J by 1 base, and 4 bases separated the two germline ends. CDR1 and CDR2 (germline): MGHRA, YSYEKL. The length of the CDR3 is 13 residues. CDR3: CASSQGQNTEAFF. Written as DNA, the CDR3 is TGCGCCAGCAGCCAAGGTCAGAACACTGAAGCTTTCTTT.

The J gene is TRBJ2-1, the V gene TRBV13; D may be TRBD2 (6 bases). The V gene's germline CDR1 is PRHDT and CDR2 FYEKMQ (reference sequence). The CDR3 length is 13 residues. Trimming stripped 1 base from V and 7 bases from J, with 8 bases between. The CDR3 nucleotides read TGTGCCAGCAGCTTAGTAGCGGAAAATGAGCAGTTCTTC. Amino acid sequence: CASSLVAENEQFF.

In nucleotides, the CDR3 is TGTGCCAGCAGCGTAGAGTTATGGCAGTCTGGGGCCAACGTCCTGACTTTC. Translated, it gives CASSVELWQSGANVLTF. The V call is TRBV9, the J call TRBJ2-6, with D uncertain. CDR3 length equals 17 residues. The V gene's germline CDR1 is SGDLS and CDR2 YYNGEE. Trimming removed 0 bases from V and 1 base from J, with 11 bases in between.